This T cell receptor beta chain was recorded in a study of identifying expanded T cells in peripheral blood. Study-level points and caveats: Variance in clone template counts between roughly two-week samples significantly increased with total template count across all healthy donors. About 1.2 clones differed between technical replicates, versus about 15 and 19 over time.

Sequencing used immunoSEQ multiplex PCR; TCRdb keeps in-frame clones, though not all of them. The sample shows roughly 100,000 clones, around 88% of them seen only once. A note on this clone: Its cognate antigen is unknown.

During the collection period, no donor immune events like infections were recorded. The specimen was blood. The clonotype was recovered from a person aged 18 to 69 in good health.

The CDR3 loop reads CASINRWGTTDTQYF. The CDR3 nucleotides are TGTGCCAGTATCAACCGTTGGGGGACCACAGATACGCAGTATTTT. The rearrangement links TRBV19 to TRBJ2-3; D could derive from TRBD1 or TRBD2 (5 bases each). V dropped 7 bases and J dropped 2 bases, with 16 bases sitting between them. In germline, CDR1 is LNHDA, CDR2 SQIVND (reference sequence). The CDR3 runs to 15 residues.